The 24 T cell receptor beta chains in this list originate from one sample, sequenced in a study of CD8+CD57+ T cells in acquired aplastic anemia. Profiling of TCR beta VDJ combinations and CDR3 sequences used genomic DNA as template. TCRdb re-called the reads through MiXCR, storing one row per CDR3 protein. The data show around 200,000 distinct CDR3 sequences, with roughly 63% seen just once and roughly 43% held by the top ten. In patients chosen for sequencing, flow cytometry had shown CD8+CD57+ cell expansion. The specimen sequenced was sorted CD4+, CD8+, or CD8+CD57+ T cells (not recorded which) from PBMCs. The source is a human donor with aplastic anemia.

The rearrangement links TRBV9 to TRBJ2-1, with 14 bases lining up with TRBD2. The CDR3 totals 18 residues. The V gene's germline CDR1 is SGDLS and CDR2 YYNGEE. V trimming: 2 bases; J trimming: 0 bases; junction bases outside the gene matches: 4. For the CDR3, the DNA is TGTGCCAGCAGCGTCGGACTAGCGGGGGGAACCTCCTACAATGAGCAGTTCTTC. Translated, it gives CASSVGLAGGTSYNEQFF.

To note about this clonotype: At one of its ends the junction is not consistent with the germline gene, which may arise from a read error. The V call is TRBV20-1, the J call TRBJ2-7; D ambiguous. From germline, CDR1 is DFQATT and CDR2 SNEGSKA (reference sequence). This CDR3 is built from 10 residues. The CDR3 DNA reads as TGCAATGCTTCAGGTTCCGAGCAGTATTTC. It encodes CNASGSEQYF.

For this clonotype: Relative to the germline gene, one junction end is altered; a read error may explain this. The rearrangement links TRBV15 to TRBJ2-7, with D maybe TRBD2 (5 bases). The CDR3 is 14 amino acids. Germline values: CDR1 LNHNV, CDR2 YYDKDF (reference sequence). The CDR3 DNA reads TGTGCCACCGGCAGAGACGAGGGAACCTACGAGCAGTACTTC. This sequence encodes CATGRDEGTYEQYF. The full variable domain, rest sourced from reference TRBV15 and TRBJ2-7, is DAMVIQNPRYQVTQFGKPVTLSCSQTLNHNVMYWYQQKSSQAPKLLFHYYDKDFNNEADTPDNFQSRRPNTSFCFLDIRSPGLGDTAMYLCATGRDEGTYEQYFGPGTRLTVT.

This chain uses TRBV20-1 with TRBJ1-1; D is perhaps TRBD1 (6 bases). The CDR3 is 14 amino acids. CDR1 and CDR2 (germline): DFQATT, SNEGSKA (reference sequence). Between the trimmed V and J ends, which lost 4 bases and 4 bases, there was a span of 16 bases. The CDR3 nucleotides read TGCAGTGCTATCCTTCTGGCAGGGGCCACTGAAGCTTTCTTT. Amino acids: CSAILLAGATEAFF.

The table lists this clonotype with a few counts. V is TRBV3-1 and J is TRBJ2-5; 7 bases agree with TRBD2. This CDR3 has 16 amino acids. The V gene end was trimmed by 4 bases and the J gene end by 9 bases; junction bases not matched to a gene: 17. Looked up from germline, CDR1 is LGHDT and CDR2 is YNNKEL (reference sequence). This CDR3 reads CASSPARGGRSLAQYF. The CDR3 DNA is TGTGCCAGCAGCCCGGCACGGGGAGGGCGGTCCTTGGCCCAGTACTTC.

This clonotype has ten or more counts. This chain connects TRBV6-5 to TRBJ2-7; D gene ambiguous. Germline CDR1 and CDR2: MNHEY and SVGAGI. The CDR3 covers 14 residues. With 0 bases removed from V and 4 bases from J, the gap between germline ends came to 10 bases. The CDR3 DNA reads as TGTGCCAGCAGTTACTCAGGGATAAGTTACGAGCAGTACTTC. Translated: CASSYSGISYEQYF.

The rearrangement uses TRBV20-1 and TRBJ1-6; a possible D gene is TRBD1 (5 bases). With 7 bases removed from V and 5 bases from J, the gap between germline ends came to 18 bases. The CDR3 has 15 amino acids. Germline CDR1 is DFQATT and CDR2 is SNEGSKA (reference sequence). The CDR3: CSVHPVGGDNSPLHF. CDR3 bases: TGCAGTGTCCATCCGGTGGGGGGAGATAATTCACCCCTCCACTTT.

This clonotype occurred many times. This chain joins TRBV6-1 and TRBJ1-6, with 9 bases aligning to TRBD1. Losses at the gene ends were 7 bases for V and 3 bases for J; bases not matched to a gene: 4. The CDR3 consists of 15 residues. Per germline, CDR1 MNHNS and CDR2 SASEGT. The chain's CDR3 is CASIPGQGYNSPLHF. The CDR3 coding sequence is TGTGCCAGCATCCCGGGACAGGGCTATAATTCACCCCTCCACTTT.

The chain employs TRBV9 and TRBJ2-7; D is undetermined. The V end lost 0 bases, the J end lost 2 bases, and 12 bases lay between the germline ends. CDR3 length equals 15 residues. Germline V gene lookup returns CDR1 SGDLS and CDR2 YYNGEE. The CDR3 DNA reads TGTGCCAGCAGCGTAGGGCCAGTCCTCACCTACGAGCAGTACTTC. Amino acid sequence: CASSVGPVLTYEQYF. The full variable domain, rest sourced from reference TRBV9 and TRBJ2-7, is DSGVTQTPKHLITATGQRVTLRCSPRSGDLSVYWYQQSLDQGLQFLIQYYNGEERAKGNILERFSAQQFPDLHSELNLSSLELGDSALYFCASSVGPVLTYEQYFGPGTRLTVT.

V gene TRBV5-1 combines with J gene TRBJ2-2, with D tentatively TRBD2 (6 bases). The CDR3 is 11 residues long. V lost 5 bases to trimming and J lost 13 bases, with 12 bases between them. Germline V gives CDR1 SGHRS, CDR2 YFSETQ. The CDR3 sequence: CASSYTGRLFF. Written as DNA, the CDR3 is TGCGCCAGCAGTTACACCGGGAGGCTGTTTTTT.

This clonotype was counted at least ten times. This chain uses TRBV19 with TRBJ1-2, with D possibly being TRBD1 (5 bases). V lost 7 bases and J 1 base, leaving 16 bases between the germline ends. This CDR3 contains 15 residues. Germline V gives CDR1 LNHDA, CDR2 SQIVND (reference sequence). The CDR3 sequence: CASIESRDDNYGYTF. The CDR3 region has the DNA TGTGCCAGTATTGAGAGCCGGGACGATAACTATGGCTACACCTTC.

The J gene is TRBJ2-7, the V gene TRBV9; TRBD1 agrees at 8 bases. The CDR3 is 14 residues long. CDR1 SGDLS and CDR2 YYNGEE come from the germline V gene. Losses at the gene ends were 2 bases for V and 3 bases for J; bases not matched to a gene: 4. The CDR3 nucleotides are TGTGCCAGCAGCGTGGGGGACAGGAACTACGAGCAGTACTTC. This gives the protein CASSVGDRNYEQYF.

CDR3 sequence: CASSLFGASNTGELFF. The CDR3 DNA reads as TGTGCCAGCAGCTTATTCGGGGCATCGAACACCGGGGAGCTGTTTTTT. The rearrangement uses TRBV7-2 and TRBJ2-2; D tentatively fits TRBD1 or TRBD2 (5 bases each). V was clipped by 2 bases and J by 0 bases, with 10 bases between them. CDR3 size: 16 residues. Germline CDR1 reads SGHTA; CDR2 reads FQGNSA.

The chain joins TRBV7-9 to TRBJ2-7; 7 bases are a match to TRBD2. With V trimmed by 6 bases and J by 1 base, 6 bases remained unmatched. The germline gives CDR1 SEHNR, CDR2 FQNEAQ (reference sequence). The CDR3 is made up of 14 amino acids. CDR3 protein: CASRRLADSYEQYF. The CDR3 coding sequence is TGTGCCAGCAGGAGACTAGCTGATTCCTACGAGCAGTACTTC.

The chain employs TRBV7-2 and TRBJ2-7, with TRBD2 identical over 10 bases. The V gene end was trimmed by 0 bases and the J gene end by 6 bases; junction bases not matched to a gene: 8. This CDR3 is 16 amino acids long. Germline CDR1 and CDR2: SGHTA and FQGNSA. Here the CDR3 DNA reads TGTGCCAGCAGCTTAGCAGCGGGAGGGGTCGCGTTCGAGCAGTACTTC. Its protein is CASSLAAGGVAFEQYF.

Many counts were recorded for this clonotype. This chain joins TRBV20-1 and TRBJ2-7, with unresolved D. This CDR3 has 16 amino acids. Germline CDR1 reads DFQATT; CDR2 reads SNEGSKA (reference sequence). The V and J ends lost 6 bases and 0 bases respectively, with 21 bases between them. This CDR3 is CSATPNELLSSYEQYF. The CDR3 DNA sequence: TGCAGTGCGACTCCTAACGAACTTCTCAGCTCCTACGAGCAGTACTTC.

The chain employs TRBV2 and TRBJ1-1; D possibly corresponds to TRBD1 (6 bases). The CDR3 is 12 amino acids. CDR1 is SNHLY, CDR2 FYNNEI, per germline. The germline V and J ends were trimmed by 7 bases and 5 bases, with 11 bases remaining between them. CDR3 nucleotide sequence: TGTGCCAGCACCGAGAGGGGGACTGAAGCTTTCTTT. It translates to CASTERGTEAFF.

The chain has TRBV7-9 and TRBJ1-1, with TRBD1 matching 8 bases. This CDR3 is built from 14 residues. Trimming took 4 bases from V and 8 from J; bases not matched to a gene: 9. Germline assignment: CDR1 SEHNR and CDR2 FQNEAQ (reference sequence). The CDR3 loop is CASSSPDRVTEAFF. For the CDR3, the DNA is TGTGCCAGCAGCTCCCCGGACAGGGTCACCGAAGCTTTCTTT.

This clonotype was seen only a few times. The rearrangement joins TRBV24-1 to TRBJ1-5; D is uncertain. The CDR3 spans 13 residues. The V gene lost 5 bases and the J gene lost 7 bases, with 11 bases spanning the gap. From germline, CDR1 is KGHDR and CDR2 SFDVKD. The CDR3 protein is CATSVGVGQPQHF. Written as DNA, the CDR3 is TGTGCCACCAGTGTTGGGGTGGGGCAGCCCCAGCATTTT.

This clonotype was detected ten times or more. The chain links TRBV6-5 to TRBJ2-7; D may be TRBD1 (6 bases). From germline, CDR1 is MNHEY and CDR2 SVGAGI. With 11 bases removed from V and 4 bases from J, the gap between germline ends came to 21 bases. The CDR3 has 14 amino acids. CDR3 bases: TGTGCCGTTCAGGGCATAGGGGGTAAATACGAGCAGTACTTC. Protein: CAVQGIGGKYEQYF.

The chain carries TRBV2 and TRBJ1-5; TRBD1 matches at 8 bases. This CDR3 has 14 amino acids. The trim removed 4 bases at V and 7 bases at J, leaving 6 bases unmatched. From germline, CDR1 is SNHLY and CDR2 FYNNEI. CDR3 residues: CASSGQGLRQPQHF. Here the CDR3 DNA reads TGTGCCAGCAGTGGACAGGGGTTACGGCAGCCCCAGCATTTT.

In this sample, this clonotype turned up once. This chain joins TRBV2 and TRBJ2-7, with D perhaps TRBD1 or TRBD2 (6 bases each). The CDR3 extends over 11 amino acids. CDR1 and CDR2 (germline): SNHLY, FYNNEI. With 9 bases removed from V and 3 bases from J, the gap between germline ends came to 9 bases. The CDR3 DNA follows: TGTGCCAGTGAGGGGGGCTACGAGCAGTACTTC. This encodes CASEGGYEQYF.

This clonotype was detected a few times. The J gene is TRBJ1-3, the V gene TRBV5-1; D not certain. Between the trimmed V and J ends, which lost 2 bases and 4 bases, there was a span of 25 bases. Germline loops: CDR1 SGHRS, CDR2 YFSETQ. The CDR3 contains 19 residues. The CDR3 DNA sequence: TGCGCCAGCAGCTTCCTACCTCCGGGAGCTGCCTTGATAGGAAACACCATATATTTT. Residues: CASSFLPPGAALIGNTIYF.

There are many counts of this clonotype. The CDR3 reads CATSRDRWGNEQFF. The CDR3 coding sequence is TGTGCCACCAGCAGAGATCGGTGGGGCAATGAGCAGTTCTTC. The J gene is TRBJ2-1, the V gene TRBV15; no definite D call. CDR1 is LNHNV, CDR2 YYDKDF, per germline (reference sequence). Trimming shortened V by 0 bases and J by 6 bases, and 9 bases separated the two germline ends. The length of the CDR3 is 14 residues.